This entry lists 21 T cell receptor beta chains sequenced from one sample in a study of blood T cell repertoires in COVID-19. Here immunoSEQ multiplex PCR was the method, and the copy in TCRdb shows in-frame clones only, minus some. The sample lists about 180,000 clones, 85% occurring once. The specimen sequenced was peripheral blood. The receptor set was obtained from a person aged 70 to 80 with COVID-19, enrolled during active disease.

The chain recombines TRBV15 with TRBJ2-7; 9 nucleotides agree with TRBD2. V was clipped by 1 base and J by 5 bases; unmatched bases: 9. The germline V gene has CDR1 LNHNV and CDR2 YYDKDF (reference sequence). This CDR3 is built from 16 residues. The CDR3 DNA sequence: TGTGCCACCAGCAGAGGAGCGGGAGGTTCCATCAACGAGCAGTACTTC. This sequence encodes CATSRGAGGSINEQYF.

The chain has TRBV5-1 and TRBJ1-2, with D possibly TRBD1 on 5 matching bases. From germline, CDR1 is SGHRS and CDR2 YFSETQ. V lost 2 bases, J lost 8 bases, and 13 bases lay in between. This CDR3 region has 13 residues. The DNA for the CDR3 is TGCGCCAGCAGCTTAAGGGGTGAAGGCGGCTACACCTTC. Translation gives CASSLRGEGGYTF.

The chain carries TRBV10-3 and TRBJ2-7, with TRBD2 matching 9 bases. CDR3 length equals 19 residues. V shed 1 base and J 4 bases; nucleotides not matched to a gene: 17. CDR1 and CDR2 from the germline V gene are ENHRY and SYGVKD. The CDR3 DNA is TGTGCCATCAGTGAGTTCCCCGCTAGCGGGACGGGCAACTTATACGAGCAGTACTTC. Residues: CAISEFPASGTGNLYEQYF.

This clone occurred once. The genes are TRBV28 and TRBJ1-5; D perhaps matches TRBD1 (6 bases). Trimming removed 6 bases from V and 0 bases from J, with 15 bases in between. The V gene's germline CDR1 is MDHEN and CDR2 SYDVKM. The CDR3 length is 16 residues. The chain's CDR3 is CASSTRTVYSNQPQHF. CDR3 nucleotides: TGTGCCAGCAGCACGCGGACAGTCTATAGCAATCAGCCCCAGCATTTT.

The V and J genes are TRBV19 and TRBJ1-5, with D tentatively TRBD1 (5 bases). V was shortened by 3 bases and J by 6 bases, with 9 bases between the two germline ends. The germline CDR1 and CDR2 sequences are LNHDA and SQIVND (reference sequence). The CDR3 runs to 13 residues. The CDR3 here is CASSIWGGQPQHF. CDR3 coding DNA: TGTGCCAGTAGTATTTGGGGGGGTCAGCCCCAGCATTTT.

The chain recombines TRBV21-1 with TRBJ1-5; TRBD1 reflects the table's D call only, with no check against the DNA. TRBV21-1 is assigned pseudogene status. The length of the CDR3 is 16 residues. The CDR3 spells CASSKAQGTGNQPQHF. The CDR3 nucleotides read TGTGCCAGCAGCAAAGCGCAGGGGACAGGGAATCAGCCCCAGCATTTT.

The chain couples TRBV7-9 to TRBJ1-3; D remains unclear. V gave up 5 bases and J gave up 2 bases, with 13 bases separating them. The CDR3 consists of 15 residues. CDR1 SEHNR and CDR2 FQNEAQ come from the germline V gene (reference sequence). As DNA, the CDR3 is TGTGCCAGCAGCGGAGGCGTGAGTGCTGGAAACACCATATATTTT. Amino acid sequence: CASSGGVSAGNTIYF.

The chain is built from TRBV11-3 and TRBJ1-2; 10 bases line up with TRBD1. V shed 5 bases, J shed 2 bases, and the junction held 5 bases outside the gene matches. Germline V CDR1 and CDR2: SGHNT, YENEEA. The length of the CDR3 is 15 residues. CDR3 sequence reads: CASSPDRGRNYGYTF. DNA of the CDR3: TGTGCCAGCAGCCCAGACAGGGGGCGAAACTATGGCTACACCTTC.

The chain is built from TRBV2 and TRBJ2-7; D gene uncertain. This CDR3 is built from 12 residues. The V end was cut by 4 bases, the J end by 3 bases, with 7 bases between. The germline CDR1 and CDR2 sequences are SNHLY and FYNNEI. The CDR3 loop reads CASSGGSYEQYF. The CDR3 DNA reads TGTGCCAGCAGTGGTGGCAGCTACGAGCAGTACTTC.

This chain uses TRBV7-2 with TRBJ2-3; D unresolved. Trimming left V 2 bases short and J 3 bases short, with 9 bases between. This CDR3 has 14 amino acids. Germline lookup yields CDR1 SGHTA and CDR2 FQGNSA. CDR3 nucleotide sequence: TGTGCCAGCAGCTTAATACGAGGTACAGATACGCAGTATTTT. Its translation is CASSLIRGTDTQYF.

The chain carries TRBV6-6 and TRBJ2-1, with 9 bases lining up with TRBD2. The J segment lost 2 bases and the V segment lost 7 bases, leaving 9 bases of the junction unmatched. There are 16 residues in the CDR3. The germline CDR1 and CDR2 sequences are MNHNY and SVGAGI (reference sequence). CDR3 region: CASTYAGTSPYNEQFF. The CDR3 bases are TGTGCCAGCACCTACGCCGGGACTAGCCCCTACAATGAGCAGTTCTTC.

Comment on this clone: The junction departs from the called germline gene at one end, perhaps through a read error. The chain links TRBV2 to TRBJ1-2, with TRBD1 as a possible D gene (6 bases). The CDR3 length is 13 residues. Germline lookup yields CDR1 SNHLY and CDR2 FYNNEI. CDR3 in amino acids: CASSEGQIHGYTF. In DNA, the CDR3 is TGTGCCAGCAGCGAAGGACAGATCCATGGCTACACCTTC.

The rearrangement joins TRBV28 to TRBJ2-3; 9 nucleotides line up with TRBD2. The CDR3 runs to 12 residues. V was pared by 4 bases and J by 14 bases, with 7 bases of the junction left unmatched. The germline V gene encodes CDR1 MDHEN and CDR2 SYDVKM. CDR3 nucleotides: TGTGCCAGCAGTTACCTAGCGGGGATGACGTATTTT. Translation: CASSYLAGMTYF.

This sequence joins TRBV19 and TRBJ2-1; weak D call: TRBD2 (6 bases). This CDR3 has 14 residues. The germline V and J ends were trimmed by 10 bases and 0 bases, with 13 bases remaining between them. CDR1 and CDR2 from the germline V gene are LNHDA and SQIVND (reference sequence). Written as DNA, the CDR3 is TGTGCCACCAAGTGGGAGGCCTCCTACAATGAGCAGTTCTTC. This gives the protein CATKWEASYNEQFF. Complete variable domain (other parts from reference TRBV19 and TRBJ2-1): DGGITQSPKYLFRKEGQNVTLSCEQNLNHDAMYWYRQDPGQGLRLIYYSQIVNDFQKGDIAEGYSVSREKKESFPLTVTSAQKNPTAFYLCATKWEASYNEQFFGPGTRLTVL.

The rearrangement links TRBV11-3 to TRBJ2-7; tentatively, D is TRBD1 (6 bases). Trimming pared 3 bases from V and 3 bases from J, leaving 15 bases between. The CDR3 consists of 15 residues. Germline loops: CDR1 SGHNT, CDR2 YENEEA. The CDR3 reads CASSFSPRDNYEQYF. In nucleotides, the CDR3 is TGTGCCAGCAGCTTTAGCCCCCGGGACAACTACGAGCAGTACTTC. The whole variable domain, filled in from reference TRBV11-3 and TRBJ2-7, reads EAGVVQSPRYKIIEKKQPVAFWCNPISGHNTLYWYLQNLGQGPELLIRYENEEAVDDSQLPKDRFSAERLKGVDSTLKIQPAELGDSAVYLCASSFSPRDNYEQYFGPGTRLTVT.

This clone was seen only a few times. The chain combines TRBV6-2 or TRBV6-3 with TRBJ2-7, with D possibly matching TRBD2 (6 bases). This CDR3 spans 16 amino acids. The V end was cut by 2 bases, the J end by 6 bases, with 20 bases between. The V gene's germline CDR1 is MNHEY and CDR2 SVGEGT. CDR3 in DNA: TGTGCCAGCAGTTACCCGGGGCTAGCGTTCCGGGCCGAGCAGTACTTC. Protein sequence: CASSYPGLAFRAEQYF.

The chain recombines TRBV6-2 or TRBV6-3 with TRBJ2-2; 7 nucleotides agree with TRBD2. The V gene end was trimmed by 6 bases and the J gene end by 4 bases; junction bases not matched to a gene: 14. Looked up from germline, CDR1 is MNHEY and CDR2 is SVGEGT. The CDR3 loop spans 17 amino acids. CDR3 DNA: TGTGCCAGCAGCCGGGGAGGGTCTAGATGGGGCACCGGGGAGCTGTTTTTT. This codes for CASSRGGSRWGTGELFF.

This sequence joins TRBV11-3 and TRBJ2-2, with TRBD2 matching 11 bases. Germline CDR1 and CDR2: SGHNT and YENEEA. The J segment lost 4 bases and the V segment lost 6 bases, leaving 7 bases of the junction unmatched. The CDR3 has 16 amino acids. The CDR3 loop is CASRAGTSGFTGELFF. Here the CDR3 DNA reads TGTGCCAGCAGAGCGGGGACTAGCGGTTTCACCGGGGAGCTGTTTTTT.

The chain has TRBV24-1 and TRBJ2-1; the D gene is possibly TRBD2 (5 bases). There are 10 residues in the CDR3. CDR1 is KGHDR, CDR2 SFDVKD, per germline. V was shortened by 12 bases and J by 8 bases, with 10 bases between the two germline ends. This chain's CDR3 is CAPRDHEQFF. In DNA form, the CDR3 reads TGTGCCCCGAGGGATCATGAGCAGTTCTTC.

The V gene is TRBV19, the J gene TRBJ1-5, with D possibly matching TRBD1 (5 bases). The CDR3 is 14 residues long. The V end was cut by 1 base, the J end by 6 bases, with 10 bases between. CDR1 is LNHDA and CDR2 is SQIVND in the germline V gene (reference sequence). CDR3: CASSIGVGGQPQHF. The CDR3 coding sequence is TGTGCCAGTAGTATAGGAGTGGGGGGTCAGCCCCAGCATTTT.

The CDR3 nucleotides read TGTGCCAGCAGCTATAAGGGAGACAGGGAATACGAGCAGTACTTC. The encoded protein is CASSYKGDREYEQYF. The chain combines TRBV7-2 with TRBJ2-7; the match to TRBD1 covers 7 bases. Germline V gives CDR1 SGHTA, CDR2 FQGNSA. V was pared by 4 bases and J by 4 bases, with 10 bases of the junction left unmatched. This CDR3 is built from 15 residues.